Each of the 14 T cell receptor beta chains below was sequenced from the same sample in a study of blood T cell repertoires in COVID-19. TCRdb's copy holds only in-frame clones and misses some; the assay was immunoSEQ multiplex PCR. The sample consists of nearly 65,000 clones, around 84% of them appearing once. Sequencing was performed on peripheral blood. These receptors were obtained from a human donor in a cohort sampled during active COVID-19.

V usage is TRBV7-2 and J usage is TRBJ2-7; 7 bases agree with TRBD2. This CDR3 has 16 residues. The V segment lost 1 base and the J segment 2 bases; nucleotides outside the gene matches: 8. Germline-derived CDR1 and CDR2 are SGHTA and FQGNSA. CDR3: CASSLGGGRGAYEQYF. For the CDR3, the DNA is TGTGCCAGCAGCTTAGGGGGGGGACGGGGGGCCTACGAGCAGTACTTC.

The chain couples TRBV28 to TRBJ1-4, with 9 bases fitting TRBD1. CDR1 and CDR2 (germline): MDHEN, SYDVKM. The length of the CDR3 is 14 residues. The V segment lost 5 bases and the J segment 4 bases; nucleotides outside the gene matches: 2. DNA of the CDR3: TGTGCCAGCAGTCGGGACAGGGTTAATGAAAAACTGTTTTTT. Protein sequence: CASSRDRVNEKLFF.

The chain recombines TRBV4-1 with TRBJ2-7; 12 nucleotides agree with TRBD2. Trimming removed 1 base from V and 4 bases from J; junction bases left unmatched: 5. The CDR3 is 16 residues long. The germline V gene has CDR1 MGHRA and CDR2 YSYEKL. DNA of the CDR3: TGCGCCAGCAGCCAAGTCTTGACTAGCGGGAGATACGAGCAGTACTTC. It specifies CASSQVLTSGRYEQYF.

This CDR3 reads CAAGGGYTYEQYF. Here the CDR3 DNA reads TGTGCGGCGGGGGGGGGATATACCTACGAGCAGTACTTC. The J gene is TRBJ2-7, the V gene TRBV6-5; 9 nucleotides line up with TRBD2. Germline assignment: CDR1 MNHEY and CDR2 SVGAGI. The CDR3 totals 13 residues.

The chain uses TRBV4-1 and TRBJ1-1, with a possible D match to TRBD1 (5 bases). The germline CDR1 and CDR2 sequences are MGHRA and YSYEKL. The CDR3 runs to 15 residues. The ends were cut back, 6 bases at V and 1 base at J, with 15 bases in the middle. The CDR3 protein is CASRRRGQENTEAFF. For the CDR3, the DNA is TGCGCCAGCAGACGGAGGGGCCAAGAGAACACTGAAGCTTTCTTT.

V is TRBV7-3 and J is TRBJ2-1, with 9 bases that match TRBD2. From germline, CDR1 is SGHTA and CDR2 FQGTGA. V was clipped by 3 bases and J by 4 bases; unmatched bases: 4. The CDR3 consists of 15 residues. The CDR3 DNA is TGTGCCAGCAGCTTGGGACTAGCTGGGTACAATGAGCAGTTCTTC. Translation gives CASSLGLAGYNEQFF.

The J gene is TRBJ1-5, the V gene TRBV27; TRBD1 aligns across 10 bases. CDR1 and CDR2 (germline): MNHEY, SMNVEV (reference sequence). Germline trimming cut 2 bases from V and 5 bases from J; bases unmatched to any gene: 3. CDR3 length: 15 residues. As DNA, the CDR3 is TGTGCCAGCAGTTTACGGACAGGGGGAGATCAGCCCCAGCATTTT. This translates into CASSLRTGGDQPQHF.

This clone was detected once. The V gene is TRBV23-1, the J gene TRBJ2-7, with TRBD2 identical over 10 bases. TRBV23-1 is given ORF status, its function remaining uncertain. Trimming took 11 bases from V and 4 from J; bases not matched to a gene: 11. The CDR3 consists of 14 residues. The CDR3 coding sequence is TGCGCCCGGACAACTAGCGGGAAGAGTTACGAGCAGTACTTC. This translates into CARTTSGKSYEQYF.

The CDR3 protein is CASSLTFPGQAGQPQHF. As DNA, the CDR3 is TGTGCCAGCAGCCTAACTTTCCCGGGACAGGCGGGTCAGCCCCAGCATTTT. The chain combines TRBV5-5 with TRBJ1-5; 8 nucleotides align to TRBD1. The CDR3 loop spans 17 amino acids. The V segment lost 4 bases and the J segment 6 bases; nucleotides outside the gene matches: 15. Per the germline V gene, CDR1 is SGHKS and CDR2 is YYEKEE (reference sequence). The full variable domain, in which reference TRBV5-5 and TRBJ1-5 provide the parts outside the CDR3, is DAGVTQSPTHLIKTRGQQVTLRCSPISGHKSVSWYQQVLGQGPQFIFQYYEKEERGRGNFPDRFSARQFPNYSSELNVNALLLGDSALYLCASSLTFPGQAGQPQHFGDGTRLSIL.

CDR3 sequence (DNA): TGCAGCGCCCAAGGACAGGCAACCTACGAGCAGTACTTC. Translated, it gives CSAQGQATYEQYF. The gene calls are TRBV29-1 and TRBJ2-7; TRBD1 matches 7 bases. This CDR3 region has 13 residues. V lost 7 bases and J lost 2; bases outside the gene matches: 8. Germline assignment: CDR1 SQVTM and CDR2 ANQGSEA.

The rearrangement joins TRBV27 to TRBJ2-7, with 10 bases that match TRBD1. The CDR3 consists of 14 residues. Germline CDR1 and CDR2: MNHEY and SMNVEV (reference sequence). Trimming took 6 bases from V and 2 from J; bases not matched to a gene: 4. The CDR3 DNA reads TGTGCCAGCAGGCCCGGGACAGGGGCCTACGAGCAGTACTTC. This sequence encodes CASRPGTGAYEQYF.

The chain is built from TRBV28 and TRBJ1-5; 9 nucleotides align to TRBD1. CDR1 MDHEN and CDR2 SYDVKM come from the germline V gene. After removal of 5 bases from V and 2 bases from J, the junction contained 10 bases not matched to a gene. The CDR3 is 17 residues long. The CDR3 bases are TGTGCCAGCAGTGCACCGGGACAGGGCCCTCGCAATCAGCCCCAGCATTTT. This gives the protein CASSAPGQGPRNQPQHF.

V usage is TRBV4-2 and J usage is TRBJ2-7, with TRBD1 identical over 7 bases. In germline, CDR1 is LGHNA, CDR2 YNFKEQ. Trimming cost V 1 base and J 0 bases; bases outside gene matches: 6. The CDR3 covers 16 residues. CDR3 residues: CASSQVAGTVSYEQYF. The CDR3 DNA reads TGTGCCAGCAGCCAAGTGGCCGGGACAGTCTCCTACGAGCAGTACTTC.

The chain links TRBV4-1 to TRBJ1-1; D call uncertain. Germline-derived CDR1 and CDR2 are MGHRA and YSYEKL. V was trimmed by 4 bases and J by 3 bases, leaving 15 bases between them. The CDR3 loop spans 15 amino acids. For the CDR3, the DNA is TGCGCCAGCAGCCTCCTTGCTCTTGGAGACACTGAAGCTTTCTTT. Protein: CASSLLALGDTEAFF.